The 20 T cell receptor beta chains below come from one sample, sequenced in a study of cytomegalovirus exposure and HLA in healthy donors. PCR employed 60 Vbeta and 13 Jbeta primers. Only in-frame clones appear in the TCRdb table, and some are missing; sequencing was by immunoSEQ multiplex PCR. Seen here are about 180,000 clones, more than 75% observed once, and the top ten hold about 2.5%. The specimen sequenced was PBMCs. Receptor source: a woman in her 30s in good health and CMV-seropositive.

This rearrangement joins TRBV4-1 to TRBJ1-2, with 9 bases lining up with TRBD1. The CDR3 runs 16 residues. The ends lost 0 bases at V and 12 bases at J; junction bases unmatched: 14. The germline gives CDR1 MGHRA, CDR2 YSYEKL. The CDR3 region has the DNA TGCGCCAGCAGCCAAGATTGGGGGGGACAGGGCCTTTCTGACACCTTC. Residues: CASSQDWGGQGLSDTF.

The chain has TRBV4-3 and TRBJ1-1, with D maybe TRBD1 (6 bases). Germline-derived CDR1 and CDR2 are LGHNA and YSLEER. Trimming stripped 1 base from V and 4 bases from J, with 10 bases between. There are 14 residues in the CDR3. CDR3 in DNA: TGCGCCAGCAGCCAAGGGACAGCACTCACTGAAGCTTTCTTT. It codes for CASSQGTALTEAFF.

This clone was counted a few times. The chain recombines TRBV6-5 with TRBJ2-3; 8 bases map to TRBD1. V trimming: 4 bases; J trimming: 2 bases; junction bases outside the gene matches: 5. Germline V lookup: CDR1 MNHEY, CDR2 SVGAGI. CDR3 length: 15 amino acids. The CDR3 reads CASSSTGGNTDTQYF. The CDR3 region has the DNA TGTGCCAGCAGTTCCACAGGGGGAAACACAGATACGCAGTATTTT.

This clone was seen a few times. CDR3 nucleotides: TGTGCCAGCAGCTTAGATCCCGGGGGCACAGATACGCAGTATTTT. Translation: CASSLDPGGTDTQYF. This rearrangement joins TRBV11-2 to TRBJ2-3, with a possible D match to TRBD2 (5 bases). CDR3 length: 15 residues. Trimming left V 0 bases short and J 1 base short, with 8 bases between. Germline lookup yields CDR1 SGHAT and CDR2 FQNNGV.

V usage is TRBV4-1 and J usage is TRBJ1-2, with 12 bases identical to TRBD1. The CDR3 consists of 18 residues. Trimming took 0 bases from V and 5 from J; bases not matched to a gene: 10. Germline V gene lookup returns CDR1 MGHRA and CDR2 YSYEKL. The CDR3 protein is CASSQEQGGTGGQYGYTF. The CDR3 DNA reads as TGCGCCAGCAGCCAAGAACAAGGCGGGACAGGGGGCCAGTATGGCTACACCTTC.

This clone is a singleton in its sample. The chain uses TRBV27 and TRBJ2-1, with D tentatively TRBD1 (5 bases). CDR3 length equals 15 residues. CDR1 MNHEY and CDR2 SMNVEV come from the germline V gene (reference sequence). Trimming shortened V by 4 bases and J by 8 bases, and 18 bases separated the two germline ends. The CDR3 sequence is CASSYQTFREDEQFF. The CDR3 DNA reads as TGTGCCAGCAGTTACCAAACCTTCAGGGAAGATGAGCAGTTCTTC.

The chain couples TRBV19 to TRBJ1-5; tentative D call: TRBD1 (6 bases). Trimming stripped 10 bases from V and 0 bases from J, with 22 bases between. This CDR3 spans 17 amino acids. CDR1 and CDR2 from the germline V gene are LNHDA and SQIVND (reference sequence). DNA for the CDR3: TGTGCCACTTCTCATCGGGGGGGGCTCCGTAGCAATCAGCCCCAGCATTTT. Translation: CATSHRGGLRSNQPQHF.

This clone was detected only once. Other DNA sequences from this sample encode an identical CDR3 as well. This sequence joins TRBV6-6 and TRBJ1-2; 9 nucleotides line up with TRBD1. Germline values: CDR1 MNHNY, CDR2 SVGAGI (reference sequence). V gave up 6 bases and J gave up 6 bases; unmatched junction bases: 8. The CDR3 totals 14 residues. The CDR3 loop reads CASRPDRGKDGYTF. In DNA, the CDR3 is TGTGCCAGCAGACCCGACAGGGGGAAGGATGGCTACACCTTC.

The sample holds one count of this clone. V gene TRBV30 combines with J gene TRBJ2-1; possibly TRBD2 for D (5 bases). CDR3 length: 11 amino acids. CDR1 is GTSNPN and CDR2 is SVGIG in the germline V gene (reference sequence). Trimming took off 2 bases at V and 8 bases at J, with 7 bases between the two ends. The CDR3 DNA is TGTGCCTGGAGTACGCGGGATGAGCAGTTCTTC. As protein: CAWSTRDEQFF.

The chain has TRBV19 and TRBJ1-4, with TRBD1 matching over 9 bases. Germline trimming cut 5 bases from V and 0 bases from J; bases unmatched to any gene: 7. In germline, CDR1 is LNHDA, CDR2 SQIVND (reference sequence). The CDR3 covers 17 residues. The CDR3 reads CASSLRDRGTTNEKLFF. CDR3 nucleotide sequence: TGTGCCAGTAGTCTCCGAGACAGGGGGACAACTAATGAAAAACTGTTTTTT.

A single count supports this clone. The chain recombines TRBV18 with TRBJ1-2; TRBD1 matches 8 bases. Germline assignment: CDR1 KGHSH and CDR2 LQKENI. V was pared by 3 bases and J by 0 bases, with 3 bases of the junction left unmatched. CDR3 length: 15 residues. CDR3 amino acids: CASSPGTGPNYGYTF. DNA for the CDR3: TGTGCCAGCTCACCCGGGACAGGACCTAACTATGGCTACACCTTC.

V is TRBV28 and J is TRBJ2-1, with D tentatively TRBD1 (8 bases). Between the trimmed V and J ends, which lost 4 bases and 12 bases, there was a span of 16 bases. This CDR3 is 13 amino acids long. The V gene's germline CDR1 is MDHEN and CDR2 SYDVKM. This CDR3 reads CASSYRGGLGQFF. CDR3 DNA: TGTGCCAGCAGTTACAGGGGGGGGCTTGGGCAGTTCTTC.

This chain uses TRBV7-2 with TRBJ2-7; no clear D gene. Germline V gene lookup returns CDR1 SGHTA and CDR2 FQGNSA. V lost 2 bases and J lost 5, with 7 bases in between. This CDR3 has 12 residues. CDR3 nucleotide sequence: TGTGCCAGCAGCTTATTCCAGGACGAGCAGTACTTC. It translates to CASSLFQDEQYF.

V gene TRBV11-3 combines with J gene TRBJ2-1; 9 nucleotides agree with TRBD1. The CDR3 contains 14 residues. Germline CDR1 reads SGHNT; CDR2 reads YENEEA. Losses at the gene ends were 3 bases for V and 9 bases for J; bases not matched to a gene: 6. CDR3 loop: CASSLNRGQSEQFF. The CDR3 bases are TGTGCCAGCAGCTTGAACAGGGGGCAGAGTGAGCAGTTCTTC.

The V gene is TRBV9, the J gene TRBJ2-1, with a tentative D call TRBD1 (5 bases). Germline CDR1 is SGDLS and CDR2 is YYNGEE. CDR3 length equals 15 residues. Trimming pared 0 bases from V and 4 bases from J, leaving 11 bases between. DNA of the CDR3: TGTGCCAGCAGCGTAGGGTGGGGCGGATACAATGAGCAGTTCTTC. This sequence encodes CASSVGWGGYNEQFF.

The chain links TRBV19 to TRBJ2-7, with 8 bases fitting TRBD2. The J segment lost 2 bases and the V segment lost 1 base, leaving 1 base of the junction unmatched. Per the germline V gene, CDR1 is LNHDA and CDR2 is SQIVND (reference sequence). The CDR3 is made up of 14 amino acids. CDR3 sequence: CASSIAGGPYEQYF. The CDR3 nucleotides are TGTGCCAGTAGTATAGCGGGGGGGCCCTACGAGCAGTACTTC.

The rearrangement links TRBV9 to TRBJ2-2; 11 positions match TRBD1. The length of the CDR3 is 16 residues. Germline lookup yields CDR1 SGDLS and CDR2 YYNGEE. J lost 6 bases, V lost 2 bases, and 6 bases had no gene match. The CDR3: CASSVTGTGGAGELFF. CDR3 coding DNA: TGTGCCAGCAGCGTTACCGGGACAGGGGGTGCCGGGGAGCTGTTTTTT.

The J gene is TRBJ2-1, the V gene TRBV5-8, with 16 bases lining up with TRBD2. V trimming: 1 base; J trimming: 6 bases; junction bases outside the gene matches: 7. The CDR3 runs 18 residues. Looked up from germline, CDR1 is SGHTS and CDR2 is YDEGEE. This CDR3 reads CASSLSGTSGGARNEQFF. The CDR3 coding sequence is TGTGCCAGCAGCTTGTCCGGGACTAGCGGGGGGGCTCGCAATGAGCAGTTCTTC.

The chain links TRBV30 to TRBJ1-3; D call uncertain. Germline V CDR1 and CDR2: GTSNPN, SVGIG (reference sequence). The CDR3 contains 14 residues. Trimming shortened V by 3 bases and J by 0 bases, and 9 bases separated the two germline ends. This CDR3 reads CAWSEATSGNTIYF. DNA for the CDR3: TGTGCCTGGAGCGAGGCTACCTCTGGAAACACCATATATTTT.

The V call is TRBV18, the J call TRBJ1-1; D may be TRBD1 (5 bases). CDR3 size: 15 residues. Germline CDR1 and CDR2: KGHSH and LQKENI. V shed 4 bases and J shed 4 bases, with 16 bases lying between them. CDR3 nucleotides: TGTGCCAGCTCACTCGGACTGTCGGGGGGCACTGAAGCTTTCTTT. This gives the protein CASSLGLSGGTEAFF.